The clone carrying this T cell receptor (beta chain) was seen many times. TCRdb reprocessed the RACE reads via MiXCR and lists one record per CDR3 protein. The profile shows just over 80,000 distinct CDR3 sequences, about 10% of them singletons. Time point here: patch test 1, 2 weeks after DPC sensitization. Treatment described: therapeutic diphenylcyclopropenone sensitization with weekly scalp DPC. This record belongs to a study of human T cells and chemical hapten exposure. Study at large: 2% DPC was applied to approximately 2 cm by approximately 2 cm of upper inner arm skin for sensitization.

The sequencing used whole blood, collected in connection with sensitization to the hapten diphenylcyclopropenone (DPC). The TCR sequence derives from a woman in her forties or fifties with alopecia areata. Some clones in this sample may be carry-over from other donors' samples.

The CDR3 DNA reads TGTGCCAGTAGTACCTCCGGGACTAGTTTAAGCAATGAGCAGTTCTTC. Its translation: CASSTSGTSLSNEQFF. The V and J genes are TRBV19 and TRBJ2-1; 8 bases agree with TRBD2. Germline-derived CDR1 and CDR2 are LNHDA and SQIVND (reference sequence). This CDR3 has 16 residues. After removal of 4 bases from V and 6 bases from J, the junction contained 11 bases not matched to a gene.